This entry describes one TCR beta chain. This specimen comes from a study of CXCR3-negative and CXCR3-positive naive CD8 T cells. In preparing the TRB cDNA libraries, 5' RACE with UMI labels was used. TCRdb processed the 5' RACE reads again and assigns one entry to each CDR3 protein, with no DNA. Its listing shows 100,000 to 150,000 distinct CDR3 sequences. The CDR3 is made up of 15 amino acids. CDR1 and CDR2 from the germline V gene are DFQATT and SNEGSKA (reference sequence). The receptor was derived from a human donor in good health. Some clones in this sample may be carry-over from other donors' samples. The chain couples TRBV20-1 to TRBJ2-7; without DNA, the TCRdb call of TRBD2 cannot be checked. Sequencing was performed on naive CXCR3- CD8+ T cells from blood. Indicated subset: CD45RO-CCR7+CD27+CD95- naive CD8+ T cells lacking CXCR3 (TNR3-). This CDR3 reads CSARDFRRETYEQYF.